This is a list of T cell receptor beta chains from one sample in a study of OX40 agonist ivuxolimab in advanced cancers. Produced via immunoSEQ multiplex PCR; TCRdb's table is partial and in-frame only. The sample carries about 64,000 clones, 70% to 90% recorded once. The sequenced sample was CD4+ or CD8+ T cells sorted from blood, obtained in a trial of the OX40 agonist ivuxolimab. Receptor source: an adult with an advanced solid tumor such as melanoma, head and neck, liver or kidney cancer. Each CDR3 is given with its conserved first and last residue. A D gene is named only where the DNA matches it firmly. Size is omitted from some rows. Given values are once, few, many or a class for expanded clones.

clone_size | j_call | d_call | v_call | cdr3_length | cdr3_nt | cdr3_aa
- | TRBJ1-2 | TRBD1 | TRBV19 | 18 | TGTGCCAGTACCATTCTGGGGGCAGGGGGCGGAGAATACTATGGCTACACCTTC | CASTILGAGGGEYYGYTF
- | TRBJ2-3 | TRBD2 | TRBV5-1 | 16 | TGCGCCAGCAGACCCGGGACTAGCGGGAGCGCAGATACGCAGTATTTT | CASRPGTSGSADTQYF
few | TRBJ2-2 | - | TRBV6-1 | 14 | TGTGCCAGCAGGCGGAACTTCAACACCGGGGAGCTGTTTTTT | CASRRNFNTGELFF
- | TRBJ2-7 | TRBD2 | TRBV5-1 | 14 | TGCGCCAGCAGCCCGGGACTAGCGGGAGGCGAGCAGTACTTC | CASSPGLAGGEQYF
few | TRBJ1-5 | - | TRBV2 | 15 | TGTGCCAGCAGATCGGGCCCACCAGGCAATCAGCCCCAGCATTTT | CASRSGPPGNQPQHF
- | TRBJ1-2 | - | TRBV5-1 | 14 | TGCGCCAGCAGCTTGGAGGGCACACCCCATGGCTACACCTTC | CASSLEGTPHGYTF
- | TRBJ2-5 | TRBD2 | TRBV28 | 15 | TGTGCCAGCAGTGGGACTAGCGAGAACCAGGAGACCCAGTACTTC | CASSGTSENQETQYF
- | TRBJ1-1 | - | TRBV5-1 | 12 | TGCGCCAGCTCCATAGGGACTTTGGAAGCTTTCTTT | CASSIGTLEAFF
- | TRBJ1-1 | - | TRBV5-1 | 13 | TGCGCCAGCAGCCCTGGAGGGGATTCTGAAGCTTTCTTT | CASSPGGDSEAFF
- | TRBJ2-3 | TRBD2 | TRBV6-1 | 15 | TGTGCCAGCAGCGGGACTAGCGGGGGGCAAGATACGCAGTATTTT | CASSGTSGGQDTQYF
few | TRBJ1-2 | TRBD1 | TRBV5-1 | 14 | TGCGCCAGCAGCTTGGAGGGACAGAACTATGGCTACACCTTC | CASSLEGQNYGYTF
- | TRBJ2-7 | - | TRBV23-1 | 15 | TGCGCCAGCAGTCAATCGTTAGGACTGAACTACGAGCAGTACTTC | CASSQSLGLNYEQYF
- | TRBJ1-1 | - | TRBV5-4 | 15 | TGTGCCAGCAGCCCGGCCGGCACAGGGTACACTGAAGCTTTCTTT | CASSPAGTGYTEAFF
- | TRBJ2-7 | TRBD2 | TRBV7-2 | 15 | TGTGCCAGCAGCTCGAGCGGGACTAGCGGTTTTGTAGGGTACTTC | CASSSSGTSGFVGYF
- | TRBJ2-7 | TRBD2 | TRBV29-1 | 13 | TGCAGCGCTTGGCGGGGGGTAAACTACGAGCAGTACTTC | CSAWRGVNYEQYF
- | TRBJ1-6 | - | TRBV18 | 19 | TGTGCCAGCTCACCACACCCGGGGACGGAGAGCTCCTATAATTCACCCCTCCACTTT | CASSPHPGTESSYNSPLHF
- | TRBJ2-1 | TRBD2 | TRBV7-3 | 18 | TGTGCCAGCAGCTTAACTGAAGGACTAGCGAGAATGAGCAATGAGCAGTTCTTC | CASSLTEGLARMSNEQFF
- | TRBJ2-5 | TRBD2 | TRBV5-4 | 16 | TGTGCCAGCAGCTCGCGAGGTCGGGGGGACCAAGAGACCCAGTACTTC | CASSSRGRGDQETQYF
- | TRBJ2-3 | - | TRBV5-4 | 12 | TGTGCCAGCACCTTCAGCGGGGATACGCAGTATTTT | CASTFSGDTQYF
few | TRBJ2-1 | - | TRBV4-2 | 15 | TGTGCCAGCAGCCAAGAGTGGGTCGGGAACAATGAGCAGTTCTTC | CASSQEWVGNNEQFF
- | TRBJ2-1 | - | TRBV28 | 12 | TGTGCCAGCAGTCGACATGTCAATGAGCAGTTCTTC | CASSRHVNEQFF
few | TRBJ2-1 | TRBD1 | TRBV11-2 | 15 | TGTGCCAGCAGCCCATACAGGGGGCTGGGGAATGAGCAGTTCTTC | CASSPYRGLGNEQFF
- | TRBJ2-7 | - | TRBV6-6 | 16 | TGTGCCAGCAGTTACTCGACCGGACAGACCTCCTACGAGCAGTACTTC | CASSYSTGQTSYEQYF
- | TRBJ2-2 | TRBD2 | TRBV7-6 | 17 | TGTGCCAGCAGCTTAGCGTCCCTAGCGGGGGCCACCGGGGAGCTGTTTTTT | CASSLASLAGATGELFF
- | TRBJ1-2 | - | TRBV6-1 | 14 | TGTGCCAGCAGTGAAGCGCAGCAGGGACCCGGCTACACCTTC | CASSEAQQGPGYTF
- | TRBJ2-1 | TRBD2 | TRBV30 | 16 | TGTGCCTGGAGTGTACGGGGGACTAGTTTCCACAATGAGCAGTTCTTC | CAWSVRGTSFHNEQFF
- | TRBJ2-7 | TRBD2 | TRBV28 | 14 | TGTGCCAGCAGCTTAACTAGCGTTGGCTACGAGCAGTACTTC | CASSLTSVGYEQYF